A selection of T cell receptor beta chains follows, all from one sample in a study of blood T cell repertoires in COVID-19. Data came from immunoSEQ multiplex PCR; TCRdb stores just in-frame clones and leaves some out. This table has approximately 280,000 clones, 85% appearing once. Sequencing was done on a sample of peripheral blood. The receptors come from a man aged 50-59 years with active or convalescent COVID-19. Both conserved end residues are part of each CDR3. A D gene is named only where the DNA matches it firmly. Clone size is not always given. Where it is, it says once, few, many or a class for expanded clones.

TRBV19	TRBD1	-	TRBJ1-5	CASRSGTGEEQPQHF	TGTGCCAGTAGGTCCGGGACAGGGGAGGAACAGCCCCAGCATTTT
TRBV7-3	TRBD2	-	TRBJ2-1	CASAPSGYNEQFF	TGTGCCAGCGCGCCTAGCGGATACAATGAGCAGTTCTTC
TRBV6-5	TRBD2	once	TRBJ2-3	CASRTSGSTDTQYF	TGTGCCAGCAGGACTAGCGGGAGCACAGATACGCAGTATTTT
TRBV19	-	-	TRBJ2-2	CASRTLASVAGELFF	TGTGCCAGTAGAACCCTGGCTAGCGTAGCCGGGGAGCTGTTTTTT
TRBV10-2	-	few	TRBJ2-7	CASRSGSSYEQYF	TGCGCCAGCAGAAGCGGAAGCTCCTACGAGCAGTACTTC
TRBV29-1	TRBD1	-	TRBJ2-7	CSVATGGNDEQYF	TGCAGCGTTGCTACAGGGGGCAACGACGAGCAGTACTTC
TRBV11-2	-	-	TRBJ1-6	CASSLAQGPNSPLHF	TGTGCCAGCAGCTTAGCCCAGGGTCCCAATTCACCCCTCCACTTT
TRBV28	TRBD1	once	TRBJ1-5	CASSKRTGRYSNQPQHF	TGTGCCAGCAGCAAGAGGACAGGGCGCTATAGCAATCAGCCCCAGCATTTT
TRBV7-6	TRBD2	-	TRBJ2-1	CASSLWGGLDNEQFF	TGTGCCAGCAGCCTATGGGGGGGACTAGATAATGAGCAGTTCTTC
TRBV6-4	TRBD2	-	TRBJ2-3	CASSDSAGLAGADTQYF	TGTGCCAGCAGTGACTCTGCGGGACTAGCGGGAGCTGATACGCAGTATTTT
TRBV28	-	-	TRBJ1-5	CASSLSRGSQPQHF	TGTGCCAGCAGTTTATCCAGGGGTTCTCAGCCCCAGCATTTT
TRBV7-2	-	-	TRBJ2-2	CASSLPGGGRRAGELFF	TGTGCCAGCAGCCTCCCCGGAGGAGGGAGAAGGGCCGGGGAGCTGTTTTTT
TRBV27	TRBD1	-	TRBJ1-2	CASRPTGVDYGYTF	TGTGCCAGCAGGCCGACAGGGGTGGACTATGGCTACACCTTC
TRBV7-2	TRBD2	-	TRBJ2-7	CASSFFGTSVHQEQYF	TGTGCCAGCAGCTTCTTCGGGACTAGCGTGCATCAGGAGCAGTACTTC
TRBV15	TRBD1	-	TRBJ2-1	CATSRGGQDSNEQFF	TGTGCCACCAGCAGAGGGGGACAGGATAGCAATGAGCAGTTCTTC
TRBV2	TRBD2	-	TRBJ2-1	CASSPGTSGEQFF	TGTGCCAGCAGTCCCGGGACTAGCGGCGAGCAGTTCTTC
TRBV27	TRBD1	-	TRBJ2-7	CASSLSTGLEQYF	TGTGCCAGCAGTTTATCGACAGGGCTCGAGCAGTACTTC
TRBV6-2/TRBV6-3	-	-	TRBJ2-2	CASSSPTLNGGELFF	TGTGCCAGCAGTTCCCCAACTCTGAACGGTGGGGAGCTGTTTTTT
TRBV21-1	-	-	TRBJ2-7	CASSKWDRGSYEQYF	TGTGCCAGCAGCAAATGGGACAGGGGGTCCTACGAGCAGTACTTC
TRBV18	-	-	TRBJ1-5	CASSPEQGRNQPQHF	TGTGCCAGCTCACCAGAACAGGGAAGAAATCAGCCCCAGCATTTT
TRBV11-2	TRBD2	-	TRBJ2-2	CASSSRGAGVPTGELFF	TGTGCCAGCAGCTCCCGGGGAGCGGGAGTACCCACCGGGGAGCTGTTTTTT
TRBV30	-	-	TRBJ1-1	CAWSGGLGRVTEAFF	TGTGCCTGGAGTGGGGGCCTTGGCAGGGTGACTGAAGCTTTCTTT
TRBV5-1	-	-	TRBJ1-1	CASSLQTGYNTEAFF	TGCGCCAGCAGCCTCCAAACAGGATACAACACTGAAGCTTTCTTT
TRBV7-9	-	-	TRBJ1-2	CASSLTRTVNYGYTF	TGTGCCAGCAGCTTAACCCGGACAGTTAACTATGGCTACACCTTC
TRBV27	-	-	TRBJ1-5	CASSLSPRYSNQPQHF	TGTGCCAGCAGTTTATCCCCCCGTTATAGCAATCAGCCCCAGCATTTT
TRBV24-1	-	few	TRBJ2-1	CATSDWFRGHEQFF	TGTGCCACCAGTGATTGGTTCAGAGGCCATGAGCAGTTCTTC
TRBV28	TRBD1	few	TRBJ1-2	CASSSGTGNGYTF	TGTGCCAGCAGTTCCGGGACAGGGAATGGCTACACCTTC
TRBV7-9	-	-	TRBJ2-2	CASSKSSTGELFF	TGTGCCAGCAGCAAAAGTAGCACCGGGGAGCTGTTTTTT
TRBV6-5	-	-	TRBJ1-2	CASSPSGYGYTF	TGTGCCAGCAGCCCAAGCGGGTATGGCTACACCTTC
TRBV2	-	-	TRBJ2-1	CASSAGHGSYNEQFF	TGTGCCAGCAGTGCAGGGCACGGCTCCTACAATGAGCAGTTCTTC
TRBV24-1	-	-	TRBJ1-3	CATSDPGLAGNTIYF	TGTGCCACCAGTGATCCTGGACTTGCTGGAAACACCATATATTTT
TRBV12-2	-	-	TRBJ2-7	CASRFSQGPLGEQYF	TGTGCAAGTCGCTTCTCACAGGGCCCCCTAGGGGAGCAGTACTTC
TRBV5-4	TRBD1	-	TRBJ1-5	CASSLAGGNQPQHF	TGTGCCAGCAGCCTAGCAGGGGGTAATCAGCCCCAGCATTTT
TRBV30	-	-	TRBJ2-4	CAWSGDGRGNIQYF	TGTGCCTGGAGCGGGGATGGCAGGGGAAACATTCAGTACTTC
TRBV30	TRBD2	-	TRBJ2-1	CAGKTGTSQTNEQFF	TGTGCCGGAAAAACCGGGACTAGTCAAACCAATGAGCAGTTCTTC
TRBV5-1	-	-	TRBJ2-3	CASSPPLARTDTQYF	TGCGCCAGCAGCCCCCCCCTGGCCCGCACAGATACGCAGTATTTT
TRBV15	-	-	TRBJ1-1	CATSRETANTEAFF	TGTGCCACCAGCAGAGAGACAGCGAACACTGAAGCTTTCTTT
TRBV3-1/TRBV3-2	-	-	TRBJ1-1	CASSRGFYTEAFF	TGTGCCAGCAGCCGGGGCTTCTATACTGAAGCTTTCTTT
TRBV28	-	-	TRBJ1-5	CASSILGGEGNQPQHF	TGTGCCAGCAGCATCCTCGGGGGTGAGGGCAATCAGCCCCAGCATTTT
TRBV29-1	TRBD1	once	TRBJ2-3	CSVGQGAVTDTQYF	TGCAGCGTGGGACAGGGGGCGGTCACAGATACGCAGTATTTT
TRBV29-1	-	-	TRBJ1-2	CSVEGQNYGYTF	TGCAGCGTTGAAGGGCAGAACTATGGCTACACCTTC
TRBV11-3	-	-	TRBJ2-5	CASRPGREETQYF	TGTGCCAGCAGGCCCGGCAGGGAAGAGACCCAGTACTTC
TRBV14	TRBD1	-	TRBJ2-1	CASSQNRGGNEQFF	TGTGCCAGCAGCCAAAACAGGGGTGGCAATGAGCAGTTCTTC
TRBV5-6	-	-	TRBJ2-6	CASSPLSGANVLTF	TGTGCCAGCAGCCCCCTCTCTGGGGCCAACGTCCTGACTTTC
TRBV19	TRBD1	-	TRBJ2-1	CASSFTGGEQFF	TGTGCCAGTAGTTTTACAGGGGGCGAGCAGTTCTTC
TRBV6-5	-	-	TRBJ1-1	CASSNGGEAFF	TGTGCCAGCAGCAATGGGGGGGAAGCTTTCTTT
TRBV10-1	TRBD1	-	TRBJ2-7	CASSRDRRKSPGYEQYF	TGCGCCAGCAGTAGGGACAGGAGGAAATCGCCTGGCTACGAGCAGTACTTC
TRBV3-1/TRBV3-2	-	-	TRBJ2-2	CASSQTANTGELFF	TGTGCCAGCAGCCAAACTGCGAACACCGGGGAGCTGTTTTTT
TRBV7-3	-	-	TRBJ2-2	CASSLGLPGTGELFF	TGTGCCAGCAGCTTAGGCCTCCCGGGCACCGGGGAGCTGTTTTTT
TRBV7-2	-	-	TRBJ2-7	CASSLARLTYEQYF	TGTGCCAGCAGCTTAGCCAGGCTAACTTACGAGCAGTACTTC
TRBV19	-	-	TRBJ1-3	CASSDHQGIAGNTIYF	TGTGCCAGTAGTGACCATCAGGGGATAGCTGGAAACACCATATATTTT